This TCR beta chain was profiled in a study of T cell repertoires in cytomegalovirus infection. TCRdb ran MiXCR on the reads and lists one entry per CDR3 protein. The sample has roughly 180,000 distinct CDR3 sequences, 28% seen once. Concerning this clonotype: As yet, its antigen is unknown.

CDR3 size: 15 residues. V gave up 0 bases and J gave up 3 bases, with 14 bases separating them. Germline V gene sequence: CDR1 SQVTM, CDR2 ANQGSEA. General study results and limits: HLA-C-restricted CMV-specific TCR beta clonotypes were dominant in the ex vivo response.

The V call is TRBV29-1, the J call TRBJ1-2; a possible D gene is TRBD1 (5 bases). The sequence came from a human donor in good health (CMV status not recorded). Some clones in this sample may be carry-over from other donors' samples. Material: PBMCs. The CDR3 loop reads CSVEEVRVSDYGYTF. CDR3 bases: TGCAGCGTTGAAGAGGTCAGGGTATCCGACTATGGCTACACCTTC.